These 23 T cell receptor beta chains were sequenced from one sample in a study of blood T cell repertoires in COVID-19. Sequencing used immunoSEQ multiplex PCR; TCRdb keeps in-frame clones, though not all of them. The table lists 150,000 or so clones, roughly nine tenths of them singletons, with roughly 4.1% in the top ten. The sample taken for sequencing was peripheral blood. These receptors originate from an older woman with acute or convalescent COVID-19.

This rearrangement joins TRBV6-2 or TRBV6-3 to TRBJ1-5; D perhaps matches TRBD1 (5 bases). V was shortened by 7 bases and J by 0 bases, with 13 bases between the two germline ends. This CDR3 has 15 amino acids. The germline V gene encodes CDR1 MNHEY and CDR2 SVGEGT. This chain's CDR3 is CASTPRTNSNQPQHF. The CDR3 DNA is TGTGCCAGCACCCCCAGGACAAATAGCAATCAGCCCCAGCATTTT.

The chain couples TRBV5-1 to TRBJ2-3; 7 bases are a match to TRBD1. CDR3 length: 14 residues. V gave up 4 bases and J gave up 4 bases; unmatched junction bases: 6. Germline CDR1 is SGHRS and CDR2 is YFSETQ. CDR3 sequence: CASSDPTGSDTQYF. DNA for the CDR3: TGCGCCAGCAGCGACCCGACAGGGTCAGATACGCAGTATTTT.

This sequence joins TRBV7-9 and TRBJ2-1, with TRBD2 matching 7 bases. CDR1 and CDR2 from the germline V gene are SEHNR and FQNEAQ (reference sequence). V gave up 0 bases and J gave up 3 bases; unmatched junction bases: 2. This CDR3 is built from 15 residues. The CDR3 spells CASSLAGTNYNEQFF. The CDR3 DNA follows: TGTGCCAGCAGCTTAGCCGGGACTAACTACAATGAGCAGTTCTTC. Combining the CDR3 with reference TRBV7-9 and TRBJ2-1 gives the whole variable domain DTGVSQNPRHKITKRGQNVTFRCDPISEHNRLYWYRQTLGQGPEFLTYFQNEAQLEKSRLLSDRFSAERPKGSFSTLEIQRTEQGDSAMYLCASSLAGTNYNEQFFGPGTRLTVL.

This rearrangement joins TRBV3-1 (or the pseudogene TRBV3-2) to TRBJ2-7; TRBD1 matches 9 bases. CDR3 length: 14 amino acids. The J segment lost 3 bases and the V segment lost 5 bases, leaving 5 bases of the junction unmatched. The germline V gene has CDR1 LGHDT and CDR2 YNNKEL (reference sequence). The DNA for the CDR3 is TGTGCCAGCAGCACGGGACAGGGAAGCTACGAGCAGTACTTC. This codes for CASSTGQGSYEQYF.

The V gene is TRBV10-3, the J gene TRBJ2-4; 9 bases are a match to TRBD1. The V gene's germline CDR1 is ENHRY and CDR2 SYGVKD. CDR3 length: 17 residues. J was trimmed by 3 bases and V by 0 bases; bases with no gene match: 6. The chain's CDR3 is CAISESTGGENKNIQYF. CDR3 bases: TGTGCCATCAGTGAGTCCACAGGGGGCGAGAACAAAAACATTCAGTACTTC.

The V and J genes are TRBV5-1 and TRBJ1-1; maybe TRBD1 (6 bases). V was shortened by 0 bases and J by 1 base, with 10 bases between the two germline ends. Germline lookup yields CDR1 SGHRS and CDR2 YFSETQ. This CDR3 has 15 amino acids. The CDR3 loop reads CASSLERTANTEAFF. CDR3 coding DNA: TGCGCCAGCAGCTTGGAGAGGACAGCGAACACTGAAGCTTTCTTT.

This chain uses TRBV4-2 with TRBJ2-2, with TRBD1 as a possible D gene (5 bases). Trimming left V 1 base short and J 2 bases short, with 14 bases between. Per germline, CDR1 LGHNA and CDR2 YNFKEQ. The CDR3 has 17 amino acids. CDR3 sequence: CASSQVTVYLNTGELFF. The CDR3 region has the DNA TGTGCCAGCAGCCAAGTGACAGTCTACCTTAACACCGGGGAGCTGTTTTTT.

The chain carries TRBV6-5 and TRBJ1-2, with D perhaps matching TRBD1 (5 bases). Germline CDR1 reads MNHEY; CDR2 reads SVGAGI. The ends were cut back, 0 bases at V and 9 bases at J, with 17 bases in the middle. This CDR3 contains 15 residues. The CDR3 sequence is CASSYSSAGRKSYTF. CDR3 in DNA: TGTGCCAGCAGTTACTCTTCGGCAGGGAGGAAGAGCTACACCTTC.

This clone has more than one count but fewer than ten. The chain links TRBV28 to TRBJ1-2; D unresolved. V gave up 7 bases and J gave up 5 bases, with 11 bases separating them. Germline CDR1 and CDR2: MDHEN and SYDVKM. This CDR3 is built from 12 residues. In nucleotides, the CDR3 is TGTGCCAGCAAACCCCAGGCTTATGGCTACACCTTC. It codes for CASKPQAYGYTF.

In its sample, this clone was seen a few times. The chain combines TRBV5-1 with TRBJ2-2; TRBD1 might be the D (5 bases). Trimming took off 0 bases at V and 4 bases at J, with 13 bases between the two ends. Germline CDR1 SGHRS, CDR2 YFSETQ. The CDR3 sequence is 16 residues long. The CDR3 protein is CASSLGAQGATGELFF. For the CDR3, the DNA is TGCGCCAGCAGCTTGGGCGCACAAGGGGCCACCGGGGAGCTGTTTTTT.

The sample holds one count of this clone. The chain employs TRBV18 and TRBJ2-1; 7 bases fit TRBD1. Germline trimming cut 0 bases from V and 2 bases from J; bases unmatched to any gene: 7. In germline, CDR1 is KGHSH, CDR2 LQKENI. The CDR3 spans 17 residues. The CDR3 is CASSPPWTGRTYNEQFF. DNA for the CDR3: TGTGCCAGCTCACCACCATGGACAGGACGGACCTACAATGAGCAGTTCTTC.

The chain employs TRBV4-3 and TRBJ1-1, with 8 bases identical to TRBD1. Losses at the gene ends were 0 bases for V and 4 bases for J; bases not matched to a gene: 4. The CDR3 is 15 amino acids. Germline CDR1 and CDR2: LGHNA and YSLEER. The CDR3 reads CASSQDQGAGTEAFF. In DNA form, the CDR3 reads TGCGCCAGCAGCCAAGATCAGGGGGCGGGCACTGAAGCTTTCTTT.

The chain uses TRBV21-1 and TRBJ2-1; the D call TRBD2 from the table was never checked on the DNA. TRBV21-1 is noted as a pseudogene. CDR3 length: 16 residues. The CDR3: CASSKLASGPYNEQFF. The CDR3 DNA sequence: TGTGCCAGCAGCAAATTGGCTAGCGGTCCCTACAATGAGCAGTTCTTC.

The chain uses TRBV3-1 (or the pseudogene TRBV3-2) and TRBJ1-3; no firm D call. The germline V and J ends were trimmed by 3 bases and 8 bases, with 8 bases remaining between them. The CDR3 consists of 12 residues. The germline V gene encodes CDR1 LGHDT and CDR2 YNNKEL (reference sequence). The CDR3 sequence: CASSHPLDTIYF. The CDR3 DNA reads TGTGCCAGCAGCCACCCCCTAGACACCATATATTTT.

The chain links TRBV15 to TRBJ1-4; the match to TRBD1 covers 8 bases. Germline assignment: CDR1 LNHNV and CDR2 YYDKDF (reference sequence). Trimming cost V 0 bases and J 8 bases; bases outside gene matches: 11. CDR3 length: 17 amino acids. This chain's CDR3 is CATSRDRPGTGGEKLFF. Here the CDR3 DNA reads TGTGCCACCAGCAGAGATAGGCCCGGGACAGGCGGCGAAAAACTGTTTTTT.

This clone was seen more than once but under ten times. V usage is TRBV6-5 and J usage is TRBJ1-2; the D is unclear. Trimming took 2 bases from V and 8 from J, leaving 12 bases between them. The CDR3 runs 13 residues. Germline-derived CDR1 and CDR2 are MNHEY and SVGAGI. For the CDR3, the DNA is TGTGCCAGCAGTTACGGTGGAGTTTACGGCTACACCTTC. Its protein is CASSYGGVYGYTF.

V is TRBV7-2 and J is TRBJ1-1; perhaps TRBD1 as D (5 bases). The CDR3 runs to 15 residues. Germline-derived CDR1 and CDR2 are SGHTA and FQGNSA. V dropped 0 bases and J dropped 2 bases, with 10 bases sitting between them. The CDR3 sequence is CASSLARTLNTEAFF. For the CDR3, the DNA is TGTGCCAGCAGCTTAGCGAGGACACTTAACACTGAAGCTTTCTTT.

The V gene is TRBV29-1, the J gene TRBJ2-1, with 8 positions matching TRBD1. The germline V gene encodes CDR1 SQVTM and CDR2 ANQGSEA. The CDR3 is made up of 14 amino acids. Unmatched junction bases numbered 3, after V lost 4 bases and J lost 1 base. CDR3 coding DNA: TGCAGCGTTGGGTGGACAGGGTCCTACAATGAGCAGTTCTTC. Protein: CSVGWTGSYNEQFF.

The V call is TRBV4-3, the J call TRBJ1-1; TRBD1 agrees at 8 bases. Germline assignment: CDR1 LGHNA and CDR2 YSLEER. V lost 2 bases and J lost 5; bases outside the gene matches: 7. The CDR3 has 15 amino acids. CDR3 sequence (DNA): TGCGCCAGCAGCCAACCCGGACAGGGAGTTACTGAAGCTTTCTTT. Translated: CASSQPGQGVTEAFF.

The chain couples TRBV24-1 to TRBJ1-2; possible D gene TRBD1, 6 bases. Germline V gene sequence: CDR1 KGHDR, CDR2 SFDVKD. CDR3 size: 14 residues. V was clipped by 6 bases and J by 7 bases, with 17 bases between them. The CDR3 sequence is CATSPNLQGSGYTF. As DNA, the CDR3 is TGTGCCACCAGTCCAAATTTACAGGGATCTGGCTACACCTTC.

This clone has only one observation. This chain uses TRBV6-5 with TRBJ2-5; possible D gene TRBD1, 6 bases. There are 14 residues in the CDR3. Trimming removed 6 bases from V and 4 bases from J, with 15 bases in between. The germline CDR1 and CDR2 sequences are MNHEY and SVGAGI. CDR3 coding DNA: TGTGCCAGCAGCCCAGGGTGGGGGCCAGAGACCCAGTACTTC. Translated: CASSPGWGPETQYF.

This rearrangement joins TRBV6-5 to TRBJ2-3, with D perhaps TRBD1 (6 bases). This CDR3 region has 15 residues. Trimming left V 6 bases short and J 2 bases short, with 15 bases between. Germline lookup yields CDR1 MNHEY and CDR2 SVGAGI. The CDR3: CASRRQVQATDTQYF. CDR3 coding DNA: TGTGCCAGCAGACGACAGGTACAGGCCACAGATACGCAGTATTTT.

J is TRBJ1-2 and V is TRBV10-2; 8 positions match TRBD1. V trimming: 6 bases; J trimming: 7 bases; junction bases outside the gene matches: 7. The CDR3 has 13 residues. Germline assignment: CDR1 WSHSY and CDR2 SAAADI. CDR3 loop: CASRQGALGGYTF. DNA of the CDR3: TGCGCCAGCAGGCAGGGGGCGTTGGGTGGCTACACCTTC.